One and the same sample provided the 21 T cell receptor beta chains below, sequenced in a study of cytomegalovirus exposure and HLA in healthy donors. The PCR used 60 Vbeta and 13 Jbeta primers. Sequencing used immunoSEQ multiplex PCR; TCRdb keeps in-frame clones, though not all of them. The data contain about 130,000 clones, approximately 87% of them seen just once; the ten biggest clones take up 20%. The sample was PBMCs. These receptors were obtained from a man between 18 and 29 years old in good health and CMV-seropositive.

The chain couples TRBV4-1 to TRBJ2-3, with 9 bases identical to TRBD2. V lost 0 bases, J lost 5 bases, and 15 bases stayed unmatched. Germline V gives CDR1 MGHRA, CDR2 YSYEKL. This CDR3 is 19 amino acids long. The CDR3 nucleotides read TGCGCCAGCAGCCAAGATCGCTTGCGGGGGGGCCCGTCAGGAGATACGCAGTATTTT. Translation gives CASSQDRLRGGPSGDTQYF.

CDR3 residues: CASSQPLAASTDTQYF. Written as DNA, the CDR3 is TGCGCCAGCAGCCAGCCCCTAGCGGCGAGCACAGATACGCAGTATTTT. The chain links TRBV4-1 to TRBJ2-3; TRBD2 matches 7 bases. Losses at the gene ends were 3 bases for V and 0 bases for J; bases not matched to a gene: 6. The V gene's germline CDR1 is MGHRA and CDR2 YSYEKL. The CDR3 is 16 amino acids.

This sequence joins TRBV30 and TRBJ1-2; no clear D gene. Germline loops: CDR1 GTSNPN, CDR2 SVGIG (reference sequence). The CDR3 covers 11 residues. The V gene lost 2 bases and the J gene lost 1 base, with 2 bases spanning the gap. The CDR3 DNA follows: TGTGCCTGGAGTCATAACTATGGCTACACCTTC. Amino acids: CAWSHNYGYTF. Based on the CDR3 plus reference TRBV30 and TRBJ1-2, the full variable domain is SQTIHQWPATLVQPVGSPLSLECTVEGTSNPNLYWYRQAAGRGLQLLFYSVGIGQISSEVPQNLSASRPQDRQFILSSKKLLLSDSGFYLCAWSHNYGYTFGSGTRLTVV.

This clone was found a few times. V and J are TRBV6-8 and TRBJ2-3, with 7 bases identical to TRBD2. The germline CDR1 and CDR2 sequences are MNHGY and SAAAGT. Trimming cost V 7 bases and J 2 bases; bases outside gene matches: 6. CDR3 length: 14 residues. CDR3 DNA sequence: TGTGCCAGCAAGGGCGGGGGTCTCACAGATACGCAGTATTTT. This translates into CASKGGGLTDTQYF.

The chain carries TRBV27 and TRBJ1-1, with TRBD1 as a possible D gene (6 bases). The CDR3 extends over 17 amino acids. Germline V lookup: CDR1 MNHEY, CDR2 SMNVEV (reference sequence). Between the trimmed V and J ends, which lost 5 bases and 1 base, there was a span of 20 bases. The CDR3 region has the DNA TGTGCCAGCAGTCCCTCGGGGGGCAGAATTCAGAACACTGAAGCTTTCTTT. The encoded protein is CASSPSGGRIQNTEAFF.

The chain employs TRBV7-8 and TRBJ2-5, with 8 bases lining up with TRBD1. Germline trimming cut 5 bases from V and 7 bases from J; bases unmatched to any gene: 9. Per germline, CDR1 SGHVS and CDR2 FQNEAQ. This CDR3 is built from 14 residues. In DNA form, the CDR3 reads TGTGCCAGCAGCCCCAGACAGGGGATTTCGACCCAGTACTTC. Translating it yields CASSPRQGISTQYF.

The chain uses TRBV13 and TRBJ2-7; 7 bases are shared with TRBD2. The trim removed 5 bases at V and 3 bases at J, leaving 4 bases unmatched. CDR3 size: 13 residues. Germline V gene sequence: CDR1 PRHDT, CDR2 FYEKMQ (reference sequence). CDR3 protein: CASSQGLLYEQYF. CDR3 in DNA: TGTGCCAGCAGCCAGGGACTACTCTACGAGCAGTACTTC.

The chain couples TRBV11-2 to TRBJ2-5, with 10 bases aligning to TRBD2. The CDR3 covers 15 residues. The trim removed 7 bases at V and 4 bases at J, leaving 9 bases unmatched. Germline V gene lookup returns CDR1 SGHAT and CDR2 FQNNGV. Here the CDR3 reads CASTDQPSGGETQYF. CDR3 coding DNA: TGTGCCAGCACCGATCAACCTAGCGGGGGAGAGACCCAGTACTTC.

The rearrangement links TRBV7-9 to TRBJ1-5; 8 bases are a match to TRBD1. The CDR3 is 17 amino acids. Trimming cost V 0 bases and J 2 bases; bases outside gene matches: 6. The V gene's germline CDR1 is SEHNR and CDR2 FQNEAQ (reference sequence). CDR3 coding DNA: TGTGCCAGCAGCTTAGCCTCGGGACAGGTAGGCAATCAGCCCCAGCATTTT. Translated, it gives CASSLASGQVGNQPQHF.

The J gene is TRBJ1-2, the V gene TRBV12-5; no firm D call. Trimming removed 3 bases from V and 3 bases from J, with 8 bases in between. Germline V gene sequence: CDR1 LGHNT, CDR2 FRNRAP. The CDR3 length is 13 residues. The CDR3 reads CASGFDTYYGYTF. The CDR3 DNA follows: TGTGCTAGTGGTTTCGACACCTACTATGGCTACACCTTC.

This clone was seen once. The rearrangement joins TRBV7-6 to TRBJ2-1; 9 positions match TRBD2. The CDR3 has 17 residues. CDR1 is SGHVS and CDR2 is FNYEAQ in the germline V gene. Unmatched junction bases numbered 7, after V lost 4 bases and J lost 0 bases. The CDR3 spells CASSSRLAENSYNEQFF. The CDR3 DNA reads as TGTGCCAGCAGCTCTCGACTAGCGGAGAACTCCTACAATGAGCAGTTCTTC.

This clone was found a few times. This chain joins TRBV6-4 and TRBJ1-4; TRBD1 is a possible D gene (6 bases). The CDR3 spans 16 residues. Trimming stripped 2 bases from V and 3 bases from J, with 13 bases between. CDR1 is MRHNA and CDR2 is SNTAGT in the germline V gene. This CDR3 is CASSDPHRVANEKLFF. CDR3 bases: TGTGCCAGCAGTGACCCCCACAGGGTAGCTAATGAAAAACTGTTTTTT.

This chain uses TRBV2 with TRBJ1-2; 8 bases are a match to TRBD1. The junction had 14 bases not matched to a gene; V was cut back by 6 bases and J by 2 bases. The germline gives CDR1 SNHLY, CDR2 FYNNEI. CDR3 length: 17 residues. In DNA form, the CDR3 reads TGTGCCAGCAGCCCCGGACAGGGCAGGGCGGGCAACTATGGCTACACCTTC. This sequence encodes CASSPGQGRAGNYGYTF.

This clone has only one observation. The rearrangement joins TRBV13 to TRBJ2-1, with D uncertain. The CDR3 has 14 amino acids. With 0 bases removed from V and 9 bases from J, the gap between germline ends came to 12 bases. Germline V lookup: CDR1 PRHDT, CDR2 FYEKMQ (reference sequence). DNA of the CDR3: TGTGCCAGCAGCTTAGGCCGGCCCGCAGGTGAGCAGTTCTTC. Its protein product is CASSLGRPAGEQFF.

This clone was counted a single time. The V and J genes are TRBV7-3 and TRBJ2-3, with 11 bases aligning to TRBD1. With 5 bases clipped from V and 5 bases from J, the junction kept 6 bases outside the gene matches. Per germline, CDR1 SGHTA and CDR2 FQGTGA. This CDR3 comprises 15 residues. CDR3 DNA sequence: TGTGCCAGCAGCCCCCCGGGACAGGGGGAAGATACGCAGTATTTT. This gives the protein CASSPPGQGEDTQYF.

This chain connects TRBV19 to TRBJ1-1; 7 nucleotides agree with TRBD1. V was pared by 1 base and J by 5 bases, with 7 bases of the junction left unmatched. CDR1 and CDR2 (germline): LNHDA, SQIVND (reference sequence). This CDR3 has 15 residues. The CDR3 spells CASSIGDSFATEAFF. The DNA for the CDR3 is TGTGCCAGTAGTATAGGGGACAGTTTCGCTACTGAAGCTTTCTTT.

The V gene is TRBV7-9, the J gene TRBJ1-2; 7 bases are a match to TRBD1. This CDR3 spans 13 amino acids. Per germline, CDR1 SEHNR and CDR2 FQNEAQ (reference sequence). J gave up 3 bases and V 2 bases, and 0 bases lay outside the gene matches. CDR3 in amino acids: CASSLTGDYGYTF. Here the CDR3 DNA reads TGTGCCAGCAGCTTAACAGGGGACTATGGCTACACCTTC.

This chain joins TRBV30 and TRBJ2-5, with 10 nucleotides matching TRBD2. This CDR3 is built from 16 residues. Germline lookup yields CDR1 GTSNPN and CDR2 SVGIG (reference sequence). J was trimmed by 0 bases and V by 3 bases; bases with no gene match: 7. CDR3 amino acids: CAWSRTSGAYQETQYF. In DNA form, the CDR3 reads TGTGCCTGGAGCCGCACTAGCGGGGCTTACCAAGAGACCCAGTACTTC. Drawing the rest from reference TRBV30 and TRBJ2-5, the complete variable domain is SQTIHQWPATLVQPVGSPLSLECTVEGTSNPNLYWYRQAAGRGLQLLFYSVGIGQISSEVPQNLSASRPQDRQFILSSKKLLLSDSGFYLCAWSRTSGAYQETQYFGPGTRLLVL.

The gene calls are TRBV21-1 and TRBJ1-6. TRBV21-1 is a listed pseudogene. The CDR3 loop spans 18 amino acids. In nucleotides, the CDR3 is TGTGCCAGCAGCAGGGGGGGTCTCCCGGGGCGCTTCGAATCACCCCTCCACTTT. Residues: CASSRGGLPGRFESPLHF.

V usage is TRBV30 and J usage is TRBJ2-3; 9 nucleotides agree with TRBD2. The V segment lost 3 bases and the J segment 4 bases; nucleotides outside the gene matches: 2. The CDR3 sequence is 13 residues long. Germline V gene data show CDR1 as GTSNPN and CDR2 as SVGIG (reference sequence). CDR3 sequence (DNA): TGTGCCTGGAGGGCGGGGGGGCCAGATACGCAGTATTTT. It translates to CAWRAGGPDTQYF.

The chain's CDR3 is CASSMSGGAADEQYF. CDR3 nucleotide sequence: TGTGCCAGTAGTATGAGCGGGGGGGCCGCCGACGAGCAGTACTTC. This chain links TRBV19 with TRBJ2-7, with TRBD2 matching over 10 bases. The CDR3 length is 15 residues. After removal of 3 bases from V and 5 bases from J, the junction contained 7 bases not matched to a gene. Looked up from germline, CDR1 is LNHDA and CDR2 is SQIVND (reference sequence).